The 2 T cell receptor beta chains below come from one sample, sequenced in a study of response to subunit inactivated influenza vaccine. TCRdb reprocessed the RT-PCR reads via MiXCR and lists one record per CDR3 protein. The repertoire holds about 570,000 distinct CDR3 sequences, with approximately 10% as singletons. The same data also went into a second study, on T cells expressing NK-cell markers. According to that study: UMIs were included in TCR beta cDNA generated by 5'RACE template switching.

This sample comprised PBMCs from blood, obtained on the day of vaccination. These receptors all come from a man aged 45-65 years who received an inactivated influenza vaccine.

This clonotype was seen more than once but under ten times. This sequence joins TRBV3-1 and TRBJ1-5, with 9 bases lining up with TRBD1. The CDR3 is 15 residues long. Germline assignment: CDR1 LGHDT and CDR2 YNNKEL (reference sequence). Trimming removed 3 bases from V and 6 bases from J; junction bases left unmatched: 6. The DNA for the CDR3 is TGTGCCAGCAGCCATACCCGGGACAGGGTTCAGCCCCAGCATTTT. The encoded protein is CASSHTRDRVQPQHF.

The chain combines TRBV12-3 or TRBV12-4 with TRBJ1-2, with D hard to call. There are 13 residues in the CDR3. V shed 5 bases and J shed 7 bases, with 14 bases lying between them. CDR3 DNA sequence: TGTGCCAGCAGTCTCGGAAAGAGTGGTGGCTACACCTTC. Its protein is CASSLGKSGGYTF.